A single sample is the source of the 7 T cell receptor beta chains below, sequenced in a study of cytomegalovirus exposure and HLA in healthy donors. PCR employed 60 Vbeta and 13 Jbeta primers. Here immunoSEQ multiplex PCR was the method, and the copy in TCRdb shows in-frame clones only, minus some. The table lists 95,000 to 150,000 clones. Sequencing used PBMCs. Every receptor here comes from a man aged 35-49 years in good health and CMV-seronegative.

The gene calls are TRBV7-3 and TRBJ2-3, with 7 bases that match TRBD2. V lost 4 bases and J lost 5; bases outside the gene matches: 9. Germline-derived CDR1 and CDR2 are SGHTA and FQGTGA. The CDR3 has 15 amino acids. The CDR3 sequence: CASSSTTGGQDTQYF. CDR3 bases: TGTGCCAGCAGCTCGACGACGGGAGGCCAAGATACGCAGTATTTT.

The chain combines TRBV28 with TRBJ1-1, with 8 nucleotides matching TRBD1. The CDR3 length is 15 residues. V trimming: 6 bases; J trimming: 2 bases; junction bases outside the gene matches: 8. The germline V gene has CDR1 MDHEN and CDR2 SYDVKM. CDR3 amino acids: CASRSSGQVNTEAFF. The DNA of the CDR3 is TGTGCCAGCAGATCCTCGGGACAGGTAAACACTGAAGCTTTCTTT.

The chain uses TRBV7-2 and TRBJ1-1; D uncertain. Trimming removed 5 bases at V and 5 bases at J, with 15 bases between. The CDR3 length is 14 residues. Germline values: CDR1 SGHTA, CDR2 FQGNSA. The CDR3 region has the DNA TGTGCCAGCAGCCCAATCGGCGGAATAACTGAAGCTTTCTTT. Its translation is CASSPIGGITEAFF.

The chain joins TRBV11-3 to TRBJ2-5; D unclear. This CDR3 comprises 12 residues. The germline gives CDR1 SGHNT, CDR2 YENEEA. Deletions cut 2 bases from V and 2 bases from J, with 3 bases between. In nucleotides, the CDR3 is TGTGCCAGCAGCTTACAGCAAGAGACCCAGTACTTC. Translated, it gives CASSLQQETQYF.

The chain links TRBV4-1 to TRBJ2-5; TRBD2 aligns across 9 bases. V lost 6 bases to trimming and J lost 5 bases; unmatched junction nucleotides: 16. CDR1 and CDR2 from the germline V gene are MGHRA and YSYEKL. This CDR3 is built from 17 residues. The DNA of the CDR3 is TGCGCCAGCAGTTCCTCGGGGGGGACTAGCTTTTTGGAGACCCAGTACTTC. Amino acid sequence: CASSSSGGTSFLETQYF.

V and J are TRBV28 and TRBJ1-5; D possibly corresponds to TRBD1 (5 bases). This CDR3 comprises 14 residues. From germline, CDR1 is MDHEN and CDR2 SYDVKM. V was shortened by 6 bases and J by 5 bases, with 14 bases between the two germline ends. CDR3 protein: CASSSPAGHQPQHF. In nucleotides, the CDR3 is TGTGCCAGCAGCTCCCCGGCGGGACATCAGCCCCAGCATTTT.

J is TRBJ2-7 and V is TRBV28; TRBD1 agrees at 12 bases. The CDR3 has 14 residues. Looked up from germline, CDR1 is MDHEN and CDR2 is SYDVKM. V was clipped by 5 bases and J by 6 bases; unmatched bases: 5. CDR3 coding DNA: TGTGCCAGCAGTCCCGGGACAGGGGGCTCCGAGCAGTACTTC. Amino acid sequence: CASSPGTGGSEQYF.